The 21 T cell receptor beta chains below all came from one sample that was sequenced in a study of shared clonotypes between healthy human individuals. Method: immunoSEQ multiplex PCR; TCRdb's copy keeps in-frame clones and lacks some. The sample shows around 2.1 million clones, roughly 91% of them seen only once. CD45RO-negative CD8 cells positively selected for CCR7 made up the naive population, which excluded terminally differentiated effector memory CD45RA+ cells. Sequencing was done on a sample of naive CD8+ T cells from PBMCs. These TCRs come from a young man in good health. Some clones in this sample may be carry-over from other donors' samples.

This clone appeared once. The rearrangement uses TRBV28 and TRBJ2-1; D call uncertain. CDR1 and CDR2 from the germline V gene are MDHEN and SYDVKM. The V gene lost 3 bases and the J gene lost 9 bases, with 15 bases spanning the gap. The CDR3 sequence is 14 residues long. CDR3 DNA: TGTGCCAGCAGTTTGAACTACGGGTTGGTTGAGCAGTTCTTC. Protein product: CASSLNYGLVEQFF.

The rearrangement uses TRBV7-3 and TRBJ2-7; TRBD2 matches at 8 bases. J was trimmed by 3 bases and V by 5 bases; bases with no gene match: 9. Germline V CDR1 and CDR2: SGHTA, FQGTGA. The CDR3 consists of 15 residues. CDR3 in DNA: TGTGCCAGCAGCCCTATGGTAGCGGGAAACTACGAGCAGTACTTC. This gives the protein CASSPMVAGNYEQYF.

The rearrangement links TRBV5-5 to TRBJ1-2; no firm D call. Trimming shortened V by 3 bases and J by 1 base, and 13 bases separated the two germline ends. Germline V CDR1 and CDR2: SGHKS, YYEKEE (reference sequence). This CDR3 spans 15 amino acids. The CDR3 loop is CASSSINGDNYGYTF. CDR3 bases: TGTGCCAGCAGCTCGATTAACGGGGATAACTATGGCTACACCTTC. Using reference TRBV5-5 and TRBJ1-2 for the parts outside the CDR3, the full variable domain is DAGVTQSPTHLIKTRGQQVTLRCSPISGHKSVSWYQQVLGQGPQFIFQYYEKEERGRGNFPDRFSARQFPNYSSELNVNALLLGDSALYLCASSSINGDNYGYTFGSGTRLTVV.

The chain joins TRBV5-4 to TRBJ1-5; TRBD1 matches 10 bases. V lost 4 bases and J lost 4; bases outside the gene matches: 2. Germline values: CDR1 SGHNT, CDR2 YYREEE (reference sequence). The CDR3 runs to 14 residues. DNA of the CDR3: TGTGCCAGCAGCGTGGACAGGGGGAATCAGCCCCAGCATTTT. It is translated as CASSVDRGNQPQHF.

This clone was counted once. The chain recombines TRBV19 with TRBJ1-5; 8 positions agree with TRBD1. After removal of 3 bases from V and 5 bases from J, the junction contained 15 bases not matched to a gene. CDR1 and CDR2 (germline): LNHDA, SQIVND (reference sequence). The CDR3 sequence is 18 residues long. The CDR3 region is CASSMRRGLGGQDQPQHF. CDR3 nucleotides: TGTGCCAGTAGTATGCGGCGAGGGCTGGGGGGACAGGATCAGCCCCAGCATTTT. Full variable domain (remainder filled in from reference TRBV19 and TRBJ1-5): DGGITQSPKYLFRKEGQNVTLSCEQNLNHDAMYWYRQDPGQGLRLIYYSQIVNDFQKGDIAEGYSVSREKKESFPLTVTSAQKNPTAFYLCASSMRRGLGGQDQPQHFGDGTRLSIL.

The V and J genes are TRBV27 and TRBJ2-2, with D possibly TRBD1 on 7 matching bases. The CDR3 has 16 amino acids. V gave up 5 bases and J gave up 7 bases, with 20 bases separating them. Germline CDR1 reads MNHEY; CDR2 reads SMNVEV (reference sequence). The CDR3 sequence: CASSRGTVQGVGELFF. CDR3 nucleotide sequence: TGTGCCAGCAGTCGGGGGACAGTTCAAGGGGTCGGGGAGCTGTTTTTT.

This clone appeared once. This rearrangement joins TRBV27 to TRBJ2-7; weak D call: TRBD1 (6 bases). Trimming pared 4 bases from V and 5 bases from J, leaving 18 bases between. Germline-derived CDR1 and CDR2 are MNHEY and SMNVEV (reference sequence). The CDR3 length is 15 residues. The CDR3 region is CASSSPQGKWDEQYF. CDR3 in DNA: TGTGCCAGCAGTTCCCCCCAGGGGAAGTGGGACGAGCAGTACTTC.

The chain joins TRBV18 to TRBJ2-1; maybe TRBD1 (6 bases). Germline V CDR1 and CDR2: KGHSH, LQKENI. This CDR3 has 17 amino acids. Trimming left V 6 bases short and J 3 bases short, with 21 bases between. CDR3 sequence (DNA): TGTGCCAGCTCGACTTCTTCGACAGGACGCCTCTACAATGAGCAGTTCTTC. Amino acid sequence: CASSTSSTGRLYNEQFF.

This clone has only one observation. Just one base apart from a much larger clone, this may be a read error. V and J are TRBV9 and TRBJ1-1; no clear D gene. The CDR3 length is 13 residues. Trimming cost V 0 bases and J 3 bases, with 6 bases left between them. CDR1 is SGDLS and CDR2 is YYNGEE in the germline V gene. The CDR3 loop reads CASSVGAHTEAFF. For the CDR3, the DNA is TGTGCCAGCAGCGTAGGGGCGCACACTGAAGCTTTCTTT.

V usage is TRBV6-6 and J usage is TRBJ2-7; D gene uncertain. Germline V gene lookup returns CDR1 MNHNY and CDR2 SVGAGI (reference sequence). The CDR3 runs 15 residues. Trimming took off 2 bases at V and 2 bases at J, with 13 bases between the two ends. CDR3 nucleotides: TGTGCCAGCAGTTACGCCGGCGGCCCAACCTACGAGCAGTACTTC. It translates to CASSYAGGPTYEQYF.

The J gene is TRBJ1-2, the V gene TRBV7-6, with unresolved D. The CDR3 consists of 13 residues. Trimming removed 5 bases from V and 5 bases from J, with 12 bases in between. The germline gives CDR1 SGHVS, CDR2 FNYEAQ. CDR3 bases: TGTGCCAGCAGCCCTAACGACACTTATGGCTACACCTTC. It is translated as CASSPNDTYGYTF.

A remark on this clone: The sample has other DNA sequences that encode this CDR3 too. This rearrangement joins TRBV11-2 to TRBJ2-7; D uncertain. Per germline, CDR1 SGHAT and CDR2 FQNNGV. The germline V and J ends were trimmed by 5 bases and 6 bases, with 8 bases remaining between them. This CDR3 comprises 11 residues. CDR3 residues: CASSPLGEQYF. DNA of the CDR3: TGTGCCAGCAGCCCGCTTGGCGAGCAGTACTTC.

The DNA for the CDR3 is TGTGCCTGGAGTGTACGGCCAGGGATGAACACTGAAGCTTTCTTT. Amino acids: CAWSVRPGMNTEAFF. The chain has TRBV30 and TRBJ1-1; TRBD1 is a possible D gene (5 bases). Germline lookup yields CDR1 GTSNPN and CDR2 SVGIG (reference sequence). Trimming took off 0 bases at V and 0 bases at J, with 11 bases between the two ends. This CDR3 has 15 residues. Looking up the rest from reference TRBV30 and TRBJ1-1 gives the full variable domain: SQTIHQWPATLVQPVGSPLSLECTVEGTSNPNLYWYRQAAGRGLQLLFYSVGIGQISSEVPQNLSASRPQDRQFILSSKKLLLSDSGFYLCAWSVRPGMNTEAFFGQGTRLTVV.

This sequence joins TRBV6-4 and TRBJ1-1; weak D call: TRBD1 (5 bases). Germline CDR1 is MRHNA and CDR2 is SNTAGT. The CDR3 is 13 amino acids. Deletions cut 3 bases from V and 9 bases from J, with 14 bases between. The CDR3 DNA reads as TGTGCCAGCAGTGAGTGGGTGGGGACGAAAGCTTTCTTT. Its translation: CASSEWVGTKAFF.

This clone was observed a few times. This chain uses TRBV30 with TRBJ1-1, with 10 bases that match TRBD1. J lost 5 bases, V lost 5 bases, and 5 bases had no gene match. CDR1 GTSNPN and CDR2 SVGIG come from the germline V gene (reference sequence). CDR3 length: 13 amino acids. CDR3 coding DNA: TGTGCCTGGGACAGGGGGCCTAGAACTGAAGCTTTCTTT. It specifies CAWDRGPRTEAFF.

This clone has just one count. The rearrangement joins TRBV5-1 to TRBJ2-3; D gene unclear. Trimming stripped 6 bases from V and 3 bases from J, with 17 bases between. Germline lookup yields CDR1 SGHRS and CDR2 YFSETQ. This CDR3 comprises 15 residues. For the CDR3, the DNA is TGCGCCAGCACACCCCGGGCCTTCCTGACAGATACGCAGTATTTT. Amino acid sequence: CASTPRAFLTDTQYF.

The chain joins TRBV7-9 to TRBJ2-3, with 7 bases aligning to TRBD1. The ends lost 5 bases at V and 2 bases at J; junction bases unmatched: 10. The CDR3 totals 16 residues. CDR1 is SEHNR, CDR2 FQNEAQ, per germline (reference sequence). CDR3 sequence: CASSPRTGAFTDTQYF. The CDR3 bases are TGTGCCAGCAGCCCACGAACAGGGGCCTTCACAGATACGCAGTATTTT.

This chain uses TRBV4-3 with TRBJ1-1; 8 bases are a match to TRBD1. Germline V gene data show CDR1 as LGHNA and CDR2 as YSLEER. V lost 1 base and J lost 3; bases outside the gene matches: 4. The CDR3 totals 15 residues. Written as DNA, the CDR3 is TGCGCCAGCAGCCAAGGGTCGACAGGGGACACTGAAGCTTTCTTT. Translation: CASSQGSTGDTEAFF.

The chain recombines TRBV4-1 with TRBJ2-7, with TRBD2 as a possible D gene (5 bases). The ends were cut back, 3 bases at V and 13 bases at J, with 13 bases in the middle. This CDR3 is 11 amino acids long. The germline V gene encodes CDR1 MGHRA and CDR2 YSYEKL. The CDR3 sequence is CASSQGVDSYF. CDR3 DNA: TGCGCCAGCAGCCAGGGTGTGGACTCCTACTTC.

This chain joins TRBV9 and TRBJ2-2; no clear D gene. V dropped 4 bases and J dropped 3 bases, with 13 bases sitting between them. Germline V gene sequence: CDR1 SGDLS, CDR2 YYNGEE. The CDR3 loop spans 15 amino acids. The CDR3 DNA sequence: TGTGCCAGCAGCCCAGAGGTCCTATACACCGGGGAGCTGTTTTTT. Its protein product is CASSPEVLYTGELFF.

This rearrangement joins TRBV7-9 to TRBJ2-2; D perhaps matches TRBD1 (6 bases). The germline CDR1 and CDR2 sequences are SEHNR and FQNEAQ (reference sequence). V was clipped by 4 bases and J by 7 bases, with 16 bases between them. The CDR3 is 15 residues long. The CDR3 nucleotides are TGTGCCAGCAGCTCGGACAGCCTCGCGGTCGGGGAGCTGTTTTTT. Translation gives CASSSDSLAVGELFF.